This is a list of T cell receptor beta chains from one sample in a study of T-cell reconstitution after alpha-beta-depleted transplantation in children. Using its own MiXCR run on the PCR reads, TCRdb lists one record per CDR3 protein. The sample comprises under 450,000 distinct CDR3 sequences, about 17% of which are singletons, and about 32% rests with the top ten. Sequenced material: PBMCs, mostly from graft donor cells, taken 360 days after TCRalphabeta/CD19-depleted stem cell transplant. These receptors were collected from a boy less than two years old who had a stem cell transplant for Wiskott-Aldrich syndrome, so the T cells may come from the graft donor. CDR3s include the opening cysteine and the closing phenylalanine or tryptophan. A D gene is named only where the DNA matches it firmly. Clone size is given for some rows only: seen once, a few or many times, or a class if the clone is expanded.

cdr3_nt cdr3_aa clone_size v_call d_call j_call
TGTGCCAGTAGTATAGAAGGCTCGGGAGATACGCAGTATTTT CASSIEGSGDTQYF few TRBV19 . TRBJ2-3
TGTGCCAGCAGCTCTTATCGCCGGTTCAATGAGCAGTTCTTC CASSSYRRFNEQFF . TRBV7-9 . TRBJ2-1
TGTGCCAGCAGTTTAATCCGCCTCCTACAGGGGAAATACGAGCAGTACTTC CASSLIRLLQGKYEQYF . TRBV6-2/TRBV6-3 TRBD1 TRBJ2-7
TGTGCCAGCAGCCCCGGGGCAGGGGCAGCTTTCTTT CASSPGAGAAFF few TRBV3-1 . TRBJ1-1
TGTGCCAGCAGTTCCGGGACAGTGTTGGAAGCTTTCTTT CASSSGTVLEAFF few TRBV12-3/TRBV12-4 TRBD1 TRBJ1-1
TGCAGTGCTAGGGCCTACAGGGTTTTTAACTATGGCTACACCTTC CSARAYRVFNYGYTF . TRBV20-1 . TRBJ1-2
TGTGCCAGCAGCTTTGTGGGGAGCATGGACGCCGAGCAGTTCTTC CASSFVGSMDAEQFF . TRBV7-9 . TRBJ2-1
TGCGCCAGCAGCCAAGTCCGTGGACTAGCGGGGGGCCAGTGGTATTTT CASSQVRGLAGGQWYF . TRBV4-1 TRBD2 TRBJ2-3
TGCGCCAGCAGCCAAGAAGGGGGGAGAAAAGACAGTCTTTCCTACGAGCAGTACTTC CASSQEGGRKDSLSYEQYF . TRBV4-1 . TRBJ2-7
TGTGCCACCAGCAGAGTCTCGACAGGGAGGTCAGATACGCAGTATTTT CATSRVSTGRSDTQYF . TRBV15 . TRBJ2-3
TGTGCCATCAGTCCGCGACACAGCTCCTACAATGAGCAGTTCTTC CAISPRHSSYNEQFF . TRBV10-3 . TRBJ2-1
TGCGCCAGCAGCCGGTTTTGGGGACTAGCGAACACCGGGGAGCTGTTTTTT CASSRFWGLANTGELFF . TRBV4-1 TRBD2 TRBJ2-2
TGTGCCAGCACTTGGGGTCGCAGCGAGCAGTACTTC CASTWGRSEQYF . TRBV11-3 . TRBJ2-7
TGCAGTGCTAGACAAGCGCGGGGAAACACCATATATTTT CSARQARGNTIYF few TRBV20-1 . TRBJ1-3
TGTGCCAGCAGCTTAGCGGTGGGGCCCTCCTACGAGCAGTACTTC CASSLAVGPSYEQYF few TRBV7-6 . TRBJ2-7
TGCAGTGCTGGGGACAGGGTTAATTCACCCCTCCACTTT CSAGDRVNSPLHF few TRBV20-1 TRBD1 TRBJ1-6
TGCAGTGCTAGAGAGAGCGGGCGGGAGCAGTACTTC CSARESGREQYF . TRBV20-1 . TRBJ2-7
TGCAGCGTTGAAACGCGGGGCGCGGAGACCCAGTACTTC CSVETRGAETQYF few TRBV29-1 . TRBJ2-5
TGCAGCGTTGAAGCCTGGGGGGAGAGAGGCTACGAGCAGTACTTC CSVEAWGERGYEQYF many TRBV29-1 . TRBJ2-7
TGTGCCAGCTCCACCTTCAGGGGTATGGGCACCGGGGAGCTGTTTTTT CASSTFRGMGTGELFF . TRBV27 . TRBJ2-2
TGCAGCGTTGAGGGACAGGGGGTCGATGAGCAGTTCTTC CSVEGQGVDEQFF few TRBV29-1 TRBD1 TRBJ2-1
TGTGCCAGCAGGGCGAAAAACACCATATATTTT CASRAKNTIYF many TRBV7-9 . TRBJ1-3
TGTGCCAGCAGCTTGACAGGGAACTATAATTCACCCCTCCACTTT CASSLTGNYNSPLHF few TRBV5-6 . TRBJ1-6
TGCGCCAGCAGCTTGGGACTAGCGGGAATCGACGAGCAGTACTTC CASSLGLAGIDEQYF . TRBV5-1 TRBD2 TRBJ2-7
TGTGCCACCAGCGAGACTAGCGGGAGAGGGGCGGAGACCCAGTACTTC CATSETSGRGAETQYF . TRBV15 TRBD2 TRBJ2-5
TGTGCCAGCAGCAAAAAAGGAAAAGACAGGGGGCATTTCTCTGGGGCCAACGTCCTGACTTTC CASSKKGKDRGHFSGANVLTF few TRBV21-1 . TRBJ2-6
TGCAGCGTTTCAAATGACGGACCAGATACGCAGTATTTT CSVSNDGPDTQYF many TRBV29-1 . TRBJ2-3
TGTGCCACCAGTGAAGCGACAGGAGACGATGAGCAGTTCTTC CATSEATGDDEQFF many TRBV24-1 . TRBJ2-1
TGTGCCACCGGGGGACGTCGCACAGATACGCAGTATTTT CATGGRRTDTQYF many TRBV24-1 . TRBJ2-3
TGCGCCAGCAGCTTGGTCGGCGGGCTGACCTCCTACGAGCAGTACTTC CASSLVGGLTSYEQYF . TRBV5-1 . TRBJ2-7
TGCGCCAGCAGCCCCCCAACTAGCGGGAGCACAGATACGCAGTATTTT CASSPPTSGSTDTQYF few TRBV5-1 TRBD2 TRBJ2-3
TGTGCCAGCAGCTTAGATCGACCCCCGGGAGAGCAGTACTTC CASSLDRPPGEQYF few TRBV7-9 . TRBJ2-7